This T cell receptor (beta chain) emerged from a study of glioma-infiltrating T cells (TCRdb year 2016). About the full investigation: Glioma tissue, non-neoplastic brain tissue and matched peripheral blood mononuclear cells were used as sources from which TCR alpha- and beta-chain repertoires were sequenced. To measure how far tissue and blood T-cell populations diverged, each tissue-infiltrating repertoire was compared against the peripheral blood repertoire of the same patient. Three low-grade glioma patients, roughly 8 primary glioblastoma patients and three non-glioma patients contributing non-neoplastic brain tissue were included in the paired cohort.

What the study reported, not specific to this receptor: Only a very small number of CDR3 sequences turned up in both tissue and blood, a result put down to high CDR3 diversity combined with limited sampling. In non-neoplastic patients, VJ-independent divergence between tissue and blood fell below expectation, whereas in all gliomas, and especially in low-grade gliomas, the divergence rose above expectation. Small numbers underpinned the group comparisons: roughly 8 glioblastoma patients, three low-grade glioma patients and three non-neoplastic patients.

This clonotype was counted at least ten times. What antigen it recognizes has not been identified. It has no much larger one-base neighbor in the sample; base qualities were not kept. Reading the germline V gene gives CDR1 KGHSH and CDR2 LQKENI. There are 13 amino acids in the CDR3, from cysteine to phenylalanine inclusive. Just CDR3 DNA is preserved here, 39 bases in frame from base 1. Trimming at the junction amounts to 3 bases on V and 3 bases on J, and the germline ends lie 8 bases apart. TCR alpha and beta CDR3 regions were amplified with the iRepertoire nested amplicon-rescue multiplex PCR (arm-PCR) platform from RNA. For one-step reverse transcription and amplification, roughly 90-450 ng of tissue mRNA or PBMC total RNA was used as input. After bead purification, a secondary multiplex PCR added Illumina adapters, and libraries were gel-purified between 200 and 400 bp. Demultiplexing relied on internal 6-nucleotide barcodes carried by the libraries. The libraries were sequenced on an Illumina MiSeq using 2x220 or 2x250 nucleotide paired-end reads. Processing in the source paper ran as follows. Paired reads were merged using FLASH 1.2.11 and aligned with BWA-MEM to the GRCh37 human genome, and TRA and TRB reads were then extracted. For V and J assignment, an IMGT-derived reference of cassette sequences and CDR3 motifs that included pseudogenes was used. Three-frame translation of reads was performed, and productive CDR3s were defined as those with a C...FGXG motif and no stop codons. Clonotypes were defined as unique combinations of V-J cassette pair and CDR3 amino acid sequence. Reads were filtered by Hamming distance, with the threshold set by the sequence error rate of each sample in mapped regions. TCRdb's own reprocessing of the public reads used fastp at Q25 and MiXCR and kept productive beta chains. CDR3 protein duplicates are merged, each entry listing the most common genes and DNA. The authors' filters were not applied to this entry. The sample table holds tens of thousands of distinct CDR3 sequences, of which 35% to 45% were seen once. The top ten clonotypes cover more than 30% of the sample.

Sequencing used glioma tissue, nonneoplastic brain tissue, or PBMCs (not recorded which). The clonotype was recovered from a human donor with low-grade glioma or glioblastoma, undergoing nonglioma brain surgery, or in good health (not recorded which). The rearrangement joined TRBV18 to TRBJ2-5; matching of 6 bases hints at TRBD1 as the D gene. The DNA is TGTGCCAGCTCACCCCGACAGGAAGAGACCCAGTACTTC. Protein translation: CASSPRQEETQYF.